The entry that follows covers one TCR beta chain sequence. CDR3 length equals 16 residues. With 3 bases clipped from V and 5 bases from J, the junction kept 10 bases outside the gene matches. Germline V lookup: CDR1 SGHRS, CDR2 YFSETQ. This record comes from a study of shared clonotypes between healthy human individuals. The data were produced by immunoSEQ multiplex PCR, yet TCRdb's version contains in-frame clones alone and is incomplete. The sample holds around 1,100,000 clones; roughly 77% are singletons and the top ten take about 0.94%. The sample consisted of memory CD4+ T cells from PBMCs. The sample's subset: CD45RA-negative fraction. This chain links TRBV5-1 with TRBJ2-2; TRBD2 agrees at 7 bases. The sequence derives from a man between 18 and 35 years old in good health. Some clones in this sample may be carry-over from other donors' samples. Here the CDR3 DNA reads TGCGCCAGCAGCTCCCTCGCGGGAGAAGGTACCGGGGAGCTGTTTTTT. Translated: CASSSLAGEGTGELFF.